This T cell receptor (beta chain) was recovered during a study of T cell changes during pregnancy in multiple sclerosis. TCRdb's table, derived via immunoSEQ multiplex PCR, lists solely in-frame clones and lacks some. This sample carries about 36,000 clones, around 91% of them seen once, and the ten largest clones take about 11%. Trimming stripped 11 bases from V and 5 bases from J, with 16 bases between. The CDR3 is 13 residues long. Per germline, CDR1 LNHDA and CDR2 SQIVND (reference sequence). The origin of this receptor is a female donor with multiple sclerosis, enrolled in a pregnancy study. Material: CD8+ T cells from peripheral blood mononuclear cells, obtained in the third trimester of pregnancy. The J gene is TRBJ1-5, the V gene TRBV19; weak D call: TRBD1 (6 bases). The CDR3 loop is CAVQGNLDQPQHF. The CDR3 nucleotides read TGTGCCGTACAGGGTAACCTCGATCAGCCCCAGCATTTT.